This T cell receptor beta chain was sequenced in a study of T cell repertoires in cytomegalovirus infection. In this sample, this clonotype turned up many times. What it binds is not known. CDR1 is SGHDN, CDR2 FVKESK, per germline. V was cut by 5 bases and J by 1 base, with 15 bases left in between. This CDR3 has 16 amino acids. Study-wide results and limits: Carriers of CMV and the relevant HLA type were discriminated by public TCR beta frequency.

TCRdb ran MiXCR on the reads and lists one entry per CDR3 protein. The repertoire consists of nearly 550,000 distinct CDR3 sequences, with approximately 17% occurring once and the leading ten covering roughly a quarter. The source of this sequence is a human donor in good health (CMV status not recorded). Some clones in this sample may be carry-over from other donors' samples. Material: CD8+ T cells from PBMCs. The chain has TRBV14 and TRBJ1-3, with D tentatively TRBD1 (5 bases). This CDR3 reads CASSYAGTQSGNTIYF. CDR3 DNA: TGTGCCAGCAGCTACGCCGGGACCCAGTCTGGAAACACCATATATTTT. The whole variable domain, remainder taken from reference TRBV14 and TRBJ1-3, is EAGVTQFPSHSVIEKGQTVTLRCDPISGHDNLYWYRRVMGKEIKFLLHFVKESKQDESGMPNNRFLAERTGGTYSTLKVQPAELEDSGVYFCASSYAGTQSGNTIYFGEGSWLTVV.